The source of this TCR beta chain is a study of PD-L1 blockade in urothelial cancer. The CDR3 is 14 amino acids. V shed 6 bases and J shed 5 bases, with 17 bases lying between them. The germline gives CDR1 MNHGY, CDR2 SAAAGT. Only in-frame clones appear in the TCRdb table, and some are missing; sequencing was by immunoSEQ multiplex PCR. This repertoire shows 35,000 or so clones, about a third found once; its top ten account for approximately 9%. This chain joins TRBV6-8 and TRBJ2-7, with TRBD1 as a possible D gene (6 bases). The sample consisted of tumor tissue, taken before atezolizumab (anti-PD-L1) treatment. The TCR originated in a man in his 60s with urothelial cancer. The CDR3 region is CASSSTKQGNEQYF. DNA of the CDR3: TGTGCCAGCAGCTCAACTAAACAGGGAAACGAGCAGTACTTC.